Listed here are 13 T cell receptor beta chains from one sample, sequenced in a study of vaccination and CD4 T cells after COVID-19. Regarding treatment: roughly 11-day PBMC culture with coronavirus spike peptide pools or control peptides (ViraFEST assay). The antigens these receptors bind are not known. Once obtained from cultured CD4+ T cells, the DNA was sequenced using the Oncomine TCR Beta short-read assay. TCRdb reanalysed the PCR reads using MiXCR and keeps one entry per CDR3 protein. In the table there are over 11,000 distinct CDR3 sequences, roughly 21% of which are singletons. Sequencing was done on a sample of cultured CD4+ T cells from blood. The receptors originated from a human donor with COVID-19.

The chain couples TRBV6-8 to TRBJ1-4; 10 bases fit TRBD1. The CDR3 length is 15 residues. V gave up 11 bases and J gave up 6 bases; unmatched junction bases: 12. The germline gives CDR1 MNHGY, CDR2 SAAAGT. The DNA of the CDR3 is TGTGCCGGGGATAATTTTGGGACAGGGGATGAAAAACTGTTTTTT. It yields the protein CAGDNFGTGDEKLFF.

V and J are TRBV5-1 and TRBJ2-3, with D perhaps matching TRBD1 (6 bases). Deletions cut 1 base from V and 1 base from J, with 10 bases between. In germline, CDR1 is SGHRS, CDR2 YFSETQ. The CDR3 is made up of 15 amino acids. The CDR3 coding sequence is TGCGCCAGCAGCTTGAGGGGGACGGGCACAGATACGCAGTATTTT. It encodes CASSLRGTGTDTQYF.

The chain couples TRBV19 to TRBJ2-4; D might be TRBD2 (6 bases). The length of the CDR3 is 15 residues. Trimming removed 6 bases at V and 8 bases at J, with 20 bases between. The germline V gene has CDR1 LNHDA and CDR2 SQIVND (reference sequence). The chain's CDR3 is CASRARSVGGDIQYF. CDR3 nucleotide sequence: TGTGCCAGTAGAGCACGAAGCGTGGGGGGTGACATTCAGTACTTC.

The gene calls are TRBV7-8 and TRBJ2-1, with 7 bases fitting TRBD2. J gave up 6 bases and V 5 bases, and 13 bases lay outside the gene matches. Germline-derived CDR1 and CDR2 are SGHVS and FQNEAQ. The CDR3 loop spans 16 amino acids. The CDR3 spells CASSGRDVRPSNEQFF. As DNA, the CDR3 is TGTGCCAGCAGCGGGAGGGACGTCCGACCTAGCAATGAGCAGTTCTTC.

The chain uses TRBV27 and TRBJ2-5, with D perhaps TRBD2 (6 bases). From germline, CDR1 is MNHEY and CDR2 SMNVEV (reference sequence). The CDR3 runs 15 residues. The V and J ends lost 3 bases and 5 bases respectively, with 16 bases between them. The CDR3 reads CASSFNWLARETQYF. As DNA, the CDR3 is TGTGCCAGCAGTTTTAATTGGCTAGCGCGGGAGACCCAGTACTTC.

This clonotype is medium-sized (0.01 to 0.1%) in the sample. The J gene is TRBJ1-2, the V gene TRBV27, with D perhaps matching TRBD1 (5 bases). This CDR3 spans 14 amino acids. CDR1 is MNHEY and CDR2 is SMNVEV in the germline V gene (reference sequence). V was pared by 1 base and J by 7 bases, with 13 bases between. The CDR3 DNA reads TGTGCCAGCAGTTTATACGGGGGGGTAGGTGGCTACACCTTC. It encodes CASSLYGGVGGYTF.

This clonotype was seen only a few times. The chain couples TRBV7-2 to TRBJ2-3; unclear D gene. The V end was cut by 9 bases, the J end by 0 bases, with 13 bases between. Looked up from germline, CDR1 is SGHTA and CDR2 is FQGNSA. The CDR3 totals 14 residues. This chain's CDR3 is CASRFGPSTDTQYF. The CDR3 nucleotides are TGTGCCAGTAGATTTGGGCCTAGCACAGATACGCAGTATTTT. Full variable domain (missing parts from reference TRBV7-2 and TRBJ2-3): GAGVSQSPSNKVTEKGKDVELRCDPISGHTALYWYRQSLGQGLEFLIYFQGNSAPDKSGLPSDRFSAERTGGSVSTLTIQRTQQEDSAVYLCASRFGPSTDTQYFGPGTRLTVL.

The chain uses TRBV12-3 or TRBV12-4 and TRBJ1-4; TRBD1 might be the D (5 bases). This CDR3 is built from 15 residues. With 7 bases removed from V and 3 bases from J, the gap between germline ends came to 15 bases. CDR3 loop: CASTLHGAANEKLFF. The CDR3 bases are TGTGCCAGCACACTTCATGGGGCAGCTAATGAAAAACTGTTTTTT.

For the CDR3, the DNA is TGTGCCAGCAGTTCCCAGGGAACCGCTAACTATGGCTACACCTTC. It codes for CASSSQGTANYGYTF. The rearrangement joins TRBV5-4 to TRBJ1-2, with a possible D match to TRBD1 (5 bases). Germline V gene lookup returns CDR1 SGHNT and CDR2 YYREEE (reference sequence). V was trimmed by 5 bases and J by 0 bases, leaving 14 bases between them. The CDR3 contains 15 residues.

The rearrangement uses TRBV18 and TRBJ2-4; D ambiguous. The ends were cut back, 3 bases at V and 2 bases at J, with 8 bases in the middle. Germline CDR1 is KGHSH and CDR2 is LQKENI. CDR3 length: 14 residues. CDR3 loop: CASSPPLSKNIQYF. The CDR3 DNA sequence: TGTGCCAGCTCACCCCCGTTGTCCAAAAACATTCAGTACTTC.

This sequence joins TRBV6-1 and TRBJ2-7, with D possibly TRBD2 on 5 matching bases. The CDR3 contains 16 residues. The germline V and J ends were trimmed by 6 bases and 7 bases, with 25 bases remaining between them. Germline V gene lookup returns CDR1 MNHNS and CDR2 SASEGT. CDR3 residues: CASRPPGKGSRREQYF. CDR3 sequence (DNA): TGTGCCAGCAGGCCCCCCGGGAAGGGCAGCCGGAGGGAGCAGTACTTC.

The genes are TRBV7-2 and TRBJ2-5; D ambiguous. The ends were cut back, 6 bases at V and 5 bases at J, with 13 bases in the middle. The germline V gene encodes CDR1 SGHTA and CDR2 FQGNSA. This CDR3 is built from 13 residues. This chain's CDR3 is CASSPELRETQYF. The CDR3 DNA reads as TGTGCCAGCAGTCCAGAACTTAGGGAGACCCAGTACTTC. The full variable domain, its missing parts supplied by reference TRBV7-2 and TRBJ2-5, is GAGVSQSPSNKVTEKGKDVELRCDPISGHTALYWYRQSLGQGLEFLIYFQGNSAPDKSGLPSDRFSAERTGGSVSTLTIQRTQQEDSAVYLCASSPELRETQYFGPGTRLLVL.

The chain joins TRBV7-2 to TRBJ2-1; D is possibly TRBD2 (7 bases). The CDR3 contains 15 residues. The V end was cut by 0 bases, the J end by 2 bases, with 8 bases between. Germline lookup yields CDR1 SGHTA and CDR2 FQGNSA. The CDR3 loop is CASSLAGGPYNEQFF. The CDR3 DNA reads TGTGCCAGCAGCTTAGCGGGGGGGCCCTACAATGAGCAGTTCTTC.